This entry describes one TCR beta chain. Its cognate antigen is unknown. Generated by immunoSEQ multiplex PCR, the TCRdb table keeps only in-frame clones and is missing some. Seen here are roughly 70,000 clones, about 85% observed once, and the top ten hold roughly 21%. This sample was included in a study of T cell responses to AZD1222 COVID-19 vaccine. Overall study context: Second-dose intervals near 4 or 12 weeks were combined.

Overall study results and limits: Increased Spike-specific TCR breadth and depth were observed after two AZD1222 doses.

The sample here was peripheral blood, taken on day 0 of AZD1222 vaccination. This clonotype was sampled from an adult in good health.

CDR3 residues: CASSTHRGGTGELFF. The CDR3 coding sequence is TGTGCCAGCAGCACCCACAGGGGGGGGACCGGGGAGCTGTTTTTT. The V and J genes are TRBV4-2 and TRBJ2-2; a possible D gene is TRBD1 (8 bases). Trimming cost V 5 bases and J 5 bases, with 15 bases left between them. This CDR3 spans 15 amino acids. The germline gives CDR1 LGHNA, CDR2 YNFKEQ.